The T cell receptor beta chain under discussion was sequenced for a study of T cell responses to AZD1222 COVID-19 vaccine. Study-wide results and limits: The study found vaccine-associated CD4 TCRs spanning spike, dominant at 160-218 and 743-854.

About this clone itself: Its antigen is currently unknown.

This CDR3 is 12 amino acids long. The V end lost 5 bases, the J end lost 11 bases, and 15 bases lay between the germline ends. Germline V gene lookup returns CDR1 SGHTA and CDR2 FQGNSA. Clones were sequenced by immunoSEQ multiplex PCR, and TCRdb holds only the in-frame ones, with some missing. The table lists around 45,000 clones, roughly 75% of them singletons, with less than 25% in the top ten. The chain combines TRBV7-2 with TRBJ2-5; D might be TRBD2 (5 bases). Source: peripheral blood, taken 28 days after the second dose of the MenACWY control vaccine. The clonotype comes from an adult who received the MenACWY meningococcal vaccine as a control. The CDR3 is CASSRRPRGQYF. CDR3 nucleotide sequence: TGTGCCAGCAGCCGTAGACCCCGGGGTCAGTACTTC.